The rows below give T cell receptor beta chains drawn from one sample of a study. MiXCR, run by TCRdb on the 5' RACE reads, gives a single entry per CDR3 protein. Among 9,000 or so distinct CDR3 sequences listed, roughly 34% were seen once. The sample was Tregs sorted from blood. All receptors come from a female donor with breast cancer. Both conserved end residues are part of each CDR3. Fields, in order: V gene, D gene, clone size, J gene, CDR3 protein, CDR3 DNA. A D gene is named only where the DNA matches it firmly. A clone size is listed for some rows: how often the clone was seen (once, few, many), or a class if it is expanded.

TRBV7-3	.	medium-sized	TRBJ1-3	CASSLSGGNTIYF	TGTGCCAGCAGCTTAAGCGGTGGAAACACCATATATTTT
TRBV20-1	TRBD2	medium-sized	TRBJ2-5	CSARGASGRLQETQYF	TGCAGTGCTAGAGGTGCTAGCGGGAGGCTCCAAGAGACCCAGTACTTC
TRBV28	TRBD1	few	TRBJ2-5	CASSSRTGQETQYF	TGTGCCAGCAGTTCTCGGACAGGGCAGGAGACCCAGTACTTC
TRBV12-3/TRBV12-4	.	.	TRBJ2-7	CASSLGFDEQYF	TGTGCCAGCAGTTTAGGTTTTGACGAGCAGTACTTC
TRBV7-6	.	few	TRBJ2-2	CASSSVQTNTGELFF	TGTGCCAGCAGCTCAGTCCAGACGAACACCGGGGAGCTGTTTTTT
TRBV7-2	.	few	TRBJ1-5	CASSPTTWQPQHF	TGTGCCAGCAGCCCGACGACGTGGCAGCCCCAGCATTTT
TRBV29-1	.	medium-sized	TRBJ2-1	CSVGLGGQGSYNEQFF	TGCAGCGTTGGGTTAGGAGGTCAGGGAAGCTACAATGAGCAGTTCTTC
TRBV7-2	.	medium-sized	TRBJ1-4	CASSRVLGELFF	TGTGCCAGCAGCCGCGTCCTGGGGGAACTGTTTTTT
TRBV6-1	.	.	TRBJ1-1	CASSVGSVEAFF	TGTGCCAGCAGTGTGGGGAGTGTTGAAGCTTTCTTT
TRBV6-5	.	.	TRBJ2-3	CASSYGTGTDTQYF	TGTGCCAGCAGTTACGGGACTGGAACAGATACGCAGTATTTT
TRBV6-5	.	.	TRBJ1-1	CASKSGGTEAFF	TGTGCCAGCAAGAGCGGGGGCACTGAAGCTTTCTTT
TRBV13	.	.	TRBJ2-1	CASSPATTPKGPLF	TGTGCCAGCAGCCCGGCAACAACTCCTAAAGGGCCACTCTTC
TRBV5-1	.	.	TRBJ2-3	CASSRDRSTDTQYF	TGCGCCAGCAGCCGTGACAGGAGCACAGATACGCAGTATTTT
TRBV6-2/TRBV6-3	.	medium-sized	TRBJ2-2	CASTHYTGELFF	TGTGCCAGCACTCACTACACCGGGGAGCTGTTTTTT
TRBV5-1	.	.	TRBJ2-5	CATAEGALVSQETQYF	TGCGCCACCGCGGAGGGGGCCCTCGTCTCCCAAGAGACCCAGTACTTC
TRBV20-1	TRBD1	.	TRBJ2-7	CSVGQGEQYF	TGCAGTGTGGGACAGGGCGAGCAGTACTTC
TRBV5-4	.	few	TRBJ2-2	CASSQSNTGELFF	TGTGCCAGCAGCCAGTCGAACACCGGGGAGCTGTTTTTT
TRBV5-1	TRBD2	few	TRBJ2-3	CASSRGLGVEDTQYF	TGCGCCAGCAGCAGGGGACTAGGCGTGGAAGATACGCAGTATTTT
TRBV6-2/TRBV6-3	.	medium-sized	TRBJ1-1	CASTSRTEAFF	TGTGCCAGCACCAGTAGGACTGAAGCTTTCTTT
TRBV4-3	.	medium-sized	TRBJ2-6	CASSQSESGANVLTF	TGCGCCAGCAGCCAATCGGAATCTGGGGCCAACGTCCTGACTTTC
TRBV18	.	few	TRBJ2-1	CASSPPGEQFF	TGTGCCAGCTCACCCCCGGGAGAGCAGTTCTTC
TRBV6-2/TRBV6-3	TRBD1	.	TRBJ1-2	CASSYDRDRAYGYTF	TGTGCCAGCAGTTACGATCGGGACAGGGCCTATGGCTACACCTTC
TRBV24-1	.	few	TRBJ2-5	CATSDPSPGEETQYF	TGTGCCACCAGTGACCCCTCTCCGGGGGAAGAGACCCAGTACTTC
TRBV20-1	.	few	TRBJ2-3	CSARGEPGTDTQYF	TGCAGTGCTAGAGGAGAGCCGGGCACAGATACGCAGTATTTT
TRBV6-5	.	once	TRBJ1-6	CASTGYSYNSPLHF	TGTGCCAGTACGGGATACTCCTATAATTCACCCCTCCACTTT
TRBV25-1	.	.	TRBJ1-5	CASSPRRGQPQHF	TGTGCCAGCAGTCCCAGGCGTGGGCAGCCCCAGCATTTT
TRBV6-2/TRBV6-3	.	.	TRBJ1-5	CASSKFSNQPQHF	TGTGCCAGCAGCAAATTTAGCAATCAGCCCCAGCATTTT
TRBV4-2	TRBD1	.	TRBJ2-1	CASRPTGGNNEQFF	TGTGCCAGCAGGCCGACAGGGGGGAACAATGAGCAGTTCTTC
TRBV5-1	TRBD2	medium-sized	TRBJ2-3	CASSSGLAVSPTDTQYF	TGCGCCAGCAGCTCCGGACTAGCGGTTTCCCCGACAGATACGCAGTATTTT
TRBV10-3	TRBD1	few	TRBJ2-7	CAISQGQGGEQYF	TGTGCCATCAGTCAAGGACAGGGTGGCGAGCAGTACTTC
TRBV20-1	.	few	TRBJ1-5	CSAKPDRYQPQHF	TGCAGTGCTAAACCGGACAGATATCAGCCCCAGCATTTT
TRBV28	TRBD2	.	TRBJ2-5	CASSSFGAGVETQYF	TGTGCCAGCAGTTCGTTTGGAGCGGGAGTGGAGACCCAGTACTTC
TRBV25-1	.	.	TRBJ2-7	CASSEKSPTTVQYF	TGTGCCAGCAGTGAAAAGTCCCCTACTACGGTGCAGTACTTC
TRBV11-2	.	.	TRBJ2-7	CASRATGQPYEQYF	TGTGCCAGCAGGGCGACGGGACAACCCTACGAGCAGTACTTC
TRBV4-3	TRBD1	.	TRBJ1-1	CASSQVDRVRTEAFF	TGCGCCAGCAGCCAGGTAGACAGGGTACGCACTGAAGCTTTCTTT
TRBV5-1	.	medium-sized	TRBJ1-1	CASSLDRETTEAFF	TGCGCCAGCAGCTTGGACAGGGAGACCACTGAAGCTTTCTTT
TRBV4-1	TRBD1	medium-sized	TRBJ2-3	CASSQADRAGDTQYF	TGCGCCAGCAGCCAAGCCGACAGGGCGGGAGATACGCAGTATTTT